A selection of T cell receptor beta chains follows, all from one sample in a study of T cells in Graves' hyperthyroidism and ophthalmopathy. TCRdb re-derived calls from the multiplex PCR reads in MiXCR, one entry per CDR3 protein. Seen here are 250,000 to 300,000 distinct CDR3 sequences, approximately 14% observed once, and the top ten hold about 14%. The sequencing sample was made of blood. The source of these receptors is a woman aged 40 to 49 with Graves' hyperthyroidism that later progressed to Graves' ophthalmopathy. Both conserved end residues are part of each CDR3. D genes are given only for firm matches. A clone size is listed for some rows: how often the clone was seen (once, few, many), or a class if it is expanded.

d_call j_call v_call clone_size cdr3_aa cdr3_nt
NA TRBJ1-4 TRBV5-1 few CASSLLGQRGEKLFF TGCGCCAGCAGCTTACTTGGCCAGCGTGGTGAAAAACTGTTTTTT
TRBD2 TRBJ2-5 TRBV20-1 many CSAIRTSGQETQYF TGCAGTGCTATAAGGACTAGCGGCCAAGAGACCCAGTACTTC
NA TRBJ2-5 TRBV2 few CASSLVPGNQETQYF TGTGCCAGCAGCCTCGTCCCGGGCAACCAAGAGACCCAGTACTTC
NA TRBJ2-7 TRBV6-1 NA CASSQSLGAGEQYF TGTGCCAGCAGTCAATCGCTGGGGGCGGGAGAGCAGTACTTC
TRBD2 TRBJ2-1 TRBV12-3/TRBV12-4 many CASILGGSSYNEQFF TGTGCCAGCATCCTAGGCGGGAGCTCCTACAATGAGCAGTTCTTC
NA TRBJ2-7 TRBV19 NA CASSSSQGPAYYEQYF TGTGCCAGTAGTTCATCTCAGGGTCCGGCCTACTACGAGCAGTACTTC
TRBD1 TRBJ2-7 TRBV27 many CASSYRGPYEQYF TGTGCCAGCAGTTACAGGGGACCCTACGAGCAGTACTTC
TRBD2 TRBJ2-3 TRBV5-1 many CASSLFPSGSGSDTQYF TGCGCCAGCAGCTTGTTCCCTAGCGGGAGTGGGTCAGATACGCAGTATTTT
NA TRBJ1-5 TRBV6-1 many CASSWGYGQPQHF TGTGCCAGCAGTTGGGGGTACGGTCAGCCCCAGCATTTT
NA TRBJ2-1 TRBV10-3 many CAILNRDTQFF TGTGCCATCCTAAACCGGGATACGCAGTTCTTC
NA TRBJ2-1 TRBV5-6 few CASSLGPPGEQFF TGTGCCAGCAGCTTGGGGCCTCCGGGAGAGCAGTTCTTC
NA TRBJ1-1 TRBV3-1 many CASSPPYEGETEAFF TGTGCCAGCAGCCCCCCTTACGAGGGAGAGACTGAAGCTTTCTTT
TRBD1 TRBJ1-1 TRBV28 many CASSSGTGWGGTEAFF TGTGCCAGCAGCTCCGGGACAGGCTGGGGGGGGACTGAAGCTTTCTTT
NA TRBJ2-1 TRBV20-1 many CSAREWPARSSYNEQFF TGCAGTGCTAGAGAGTGGCCGGCGCGGAGCTCCTACAATGAGCAGTTCTTC
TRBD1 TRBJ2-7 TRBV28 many CASSPGQGIYEQYF TGTGCCAGCAGTCCGGGACAGGGGATCTACGAGCAGTACTTC
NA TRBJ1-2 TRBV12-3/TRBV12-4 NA CASTKGTHNGYTF TGTGCCAGCACAAAGGGGACCCACAATGGCTACACCTTC
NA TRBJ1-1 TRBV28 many CASSLSGPSAFF TGTGCCAGCAGTTTATCGGGGCCGTCCGCTTTCTTT
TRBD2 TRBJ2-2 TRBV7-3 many CASSSPGGGGGGTGELFF TGTGCCAGCAGTTCCCCGGGGGGAGGCGGAGGTGGGACCGGGGAGCTGTTTTTT
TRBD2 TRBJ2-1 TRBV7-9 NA CASSPRGDDEQLF TGTGCCAGCAGCCCGCGGGGGGACGATGAGCAGCTCTTC
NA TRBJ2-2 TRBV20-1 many CSARPRTLVTNTGELFF TGCAGTGCTAGACCCCGGACACTGGTGACGAACACCGGGGAGCTGTTTTTT
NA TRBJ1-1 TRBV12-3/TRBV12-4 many CASSPPGRESRAFF TGTGCCAGCAGTCCCCCAGGGAGGGAGAGTAGAGCTTTCTTT
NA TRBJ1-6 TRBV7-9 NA CASSPGQVTSYNSPLHF TGTGCCAGCAGCCCAGGGCAGGTTACATCCTATAATTCACCCCTCCACTTT
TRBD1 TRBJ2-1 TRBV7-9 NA CASSLVLDRAYNEQFF TGTGCCAGCAGCTTAGTATTGGACAGGGCATACAATGAGCAGTTCTTC
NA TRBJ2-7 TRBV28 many CASSTHYEQYF TGTGCCAGCAGTACTCACTACGAGCAGTACTTC
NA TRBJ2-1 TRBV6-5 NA CASSYSGTPGWEQFF TGTGCCAGCAGTTACTCCGGGACACCCGGCTGGGAGCAGTTCTTC
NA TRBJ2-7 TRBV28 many CASSLLEGVYEQYF TGTGCCAGCAGTTTGTTAGAGGGGGTCTACGAGCAGTACTTC
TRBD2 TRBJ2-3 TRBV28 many CASSPSGVTDTQYF TGTGCCAGCAGTCCAAGCGGGGTCACAGATACGCAGTATTTT
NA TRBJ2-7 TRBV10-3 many CAISSTGFSYEQYF TGTGCCATCAGTTCCACCGGTTTCTCCTACGAGCAGTACTTC
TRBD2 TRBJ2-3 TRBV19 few CASSLSGKADTQYF TGTGCCAGTAGTTTAAGCGGGAAGGCAGATACGCAGTATTTT
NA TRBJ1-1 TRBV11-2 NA CASSREGYTEAFF TGTGCCAGCAGCCGGGAGGGCTACACTGAAGCTTTCTTT
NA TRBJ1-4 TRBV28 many CASSFLSGATNEKLFF TGTGCCAGCAGTTTCCTGAGCGGAGCAACTAATGAAAAACTGTTTTTT
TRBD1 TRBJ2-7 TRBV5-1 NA CASSRTGGLNEQYF TGCGCCAGCAGCCGGACAGGGGGTCTGAACGAGCAGTACTTC
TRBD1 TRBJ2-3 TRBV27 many CASSLLGQGAVADTQYF TGTGCCAGCAGTTTACTAGGCCAGGGGGCCGTCGCAGATACGCAGTATTTT
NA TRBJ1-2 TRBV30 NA CAWSMTGYGYTF TGTGCCTGGAGTATGACCGGCTATGGCTACACCTTC
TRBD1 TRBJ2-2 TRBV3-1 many CASRGTGTGELFF TGTGCCAGCCGCGGGACAGGTACTGGGGAGCTGTTTTTT
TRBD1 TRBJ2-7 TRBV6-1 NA CASRRRGQGPYERYF TGTGCCAGCAGACGCCGTGGACAGGGGCCCTACGAGCGGTACTTC
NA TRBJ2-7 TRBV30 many CAWNRGAYEQYF TGTGCCTGGAATAGGGGCGCCTACGAGCAGTACTTC
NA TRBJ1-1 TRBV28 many CATSTGNTEAFF TGTGCCACCTCGACAGGGAACACTGAAGCTTTCTTT
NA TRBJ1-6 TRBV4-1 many CASSLDGGPGSYNSPLHF TGCGCCAGCAGCCTAGACGGGGGACCGGGGTCCTATAATTCACCCCTCCACTTT
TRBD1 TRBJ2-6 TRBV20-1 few CSARPTGGRGSGANVLTF TGCAGTGCTAGACCTACAGGGGGGAGAGGATCTGGGGCCAACGTCCTGACTTTC
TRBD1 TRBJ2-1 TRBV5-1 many CASSKGQLYNEQFF TGCGCCAGCAGCAAGGGACAGCTCTACAATGAGCAGTTCTTC
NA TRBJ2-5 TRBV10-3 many CAISQGFQETQYF TGTGCCATCAGTCAGGGTTTTCAAGAGACCCAGTACTTC
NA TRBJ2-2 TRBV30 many CAWSVSLNTGELFF TGTGCCTGGAGTGTGTCACTTAACACCGGGGAGCTGTTTTTT
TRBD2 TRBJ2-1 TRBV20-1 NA CSARITGTKINEQFF TGCAGTGCTAGAATAACCGGGACTAAGATAAATGAGCAGTTCTTC
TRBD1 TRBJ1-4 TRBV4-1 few CASARSGTGGEKLFF TGCGCCAGCGCGAGGAGCGGGACAGGGGGTGAAAAACTGTTTTTT
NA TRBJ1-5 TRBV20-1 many CSAKTHLLGNQPQHF TGCAGTGCCAAAACTCACCTCTTAGGGAATCAGCCCCAGCATTTT
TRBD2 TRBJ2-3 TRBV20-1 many CSASGRGGDTQYF TGCAGTGCTAGCGGGAGGGGAGGAGATACGCAGTATTTT
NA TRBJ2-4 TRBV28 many CASGEEDWFICIQYF TGTGCCTCGGGCGAAGAAGATTGGTTTATCTGCATTCAGTACTTC
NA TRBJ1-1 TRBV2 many CASSRTIVNTEAFF TGTGCCAGCAGTCGGACAATAGTGAACACTGAAGCTTTCTTT
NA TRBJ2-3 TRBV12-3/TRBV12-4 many CASSLGAASRLTQYF TGTGCCAGCAGTTTAGGGGCGGCATCCCGATTAACGCAGTATTTT
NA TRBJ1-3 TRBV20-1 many CSARDGGVPGNTIYF TGCAGTGCTCGAGACGGTGGGGTCCCTGGAAACACCATATATTTT